One TCR beta chain is described in this entry. Looked up from germline, CDR1 is MNHEY and CDR2 is SVGAGI. This CDR3 has 14 residues. V lost 6 bases, J lost 10 bases, and 13 bases stayed unmatched. The record originates from a study of blood T cell repertoires in COVID-19. Background on the study: Acute and convalescent COVID-19 specimens originated in the United States, Italy and Spain.

Clones were read by immunoSEQ multiplex PCR, and TCRdb kept only the in-frame ones, dropping some. The sample lists roughly 400,000 clones; approximately 90% were seen once. The genes are TRBV6-5 and TRBJ1-1, with 8 bases lining up with TRBD1. Sequenced: PBMCs or T cells enriched from blood (not recorded which). This clonotype originated in a woman aged 50 to 60 who had recovered from COVID-19. CDR3 sequence reads: CASSLDRGRLGAFF. The CDR3 nucleotides are TGTGCCAGCAGCCTCGACAGGGGAAGGCTCGGAGCTTTCTTT.